This T cell receptor beta chain derives from a study of graft-versus-host responses after intestinal transplantation. The overall study: Transplants given to recipients were multivisceral, liver-intestinal, or isolated intestinal. Once they had received anti-thymocyte globulin induction, all recipients took tacrolimus and steroids for approximately 3 years. Study-wide results and limits: Among recipient marrow samples, GvH clones were found; some appeared first in ileum or blood. In patients with graft-donor T cell macrochimerism, allograft graft-versus-host to host-versus-graft clonal ratios were high.

With regard to this clone: The antigen remains unidentified.

J gave up 0 bases and V 5 bases, and 9 bases lay outside the gene matches. Germline CDR1 reads SEHNR; CDR2 reads FQNEAQ (reference sequence). This CDR3 comprises 18 residues. Libraries were prepared by immunoSEQ multiplex PCR; TCRdb keeps only in-frame clonotypes and omits some of them. The sample consists of some 41,000 clones, 91% of them appearing once. Sequencing was performed on PBMCs, taken roughly 300 days after intestinal transplant. The chain employs TRBV7-9 and TRBJ2-3; 12 bases align to TRBD2. The sequence was collected from a human patient who received an intestinal transplant, so some T cells may come from the graft donor. The CDR3 nucleotides are TGTGCCAGCAGCGCCCTAGCGGGGGGGCCCGATAGCACAGATACGCAGTATTTT. Encoded protein: CASSALAGGPDSTDTQYF.